This TCR beta chain was identified during a study of T cell responses to AZD1222 COVID-19 vaccine. CDR1 and CDR2 from the germline V gene are SGHRS and YFSETQ. V was pared by 4 bases and J by 6 bases, with 16 bases between. This CDR3 spans 15 amino acids. The method was immunoSEQ multiplex PCR; TCRdb's version includes in-frame clones alone and lacks a portion of them. The sample records tens of thousands of clones, roughly 88% being singletons. The TCR sequence derives from an adult in good health. This material consisted of peripheral blood, taken on day 0 of AZD1222 vaccination. The V gene is TRBV5-1, the J gene TRBJ1-4; a weak D match, TRBD1 (5 bases). The CDR3 sequence is CASSVAGTADEKLFF. The CDR3 DNA is TGCGCCAGCAGCGTGGCCGGGACGGCTGATGAAAAACTGTTTTTT.